What follows describes a single TCR beta chain. What it binds is unknown. The authors drew roughly 9.8 milliliters of peripheral blood from each donor. The CDR3 is 13 residues long. V lost 5 bases and J lost 8, with 12 bases in between. Germline-derived CDR1 and CDR2 are LGHDT and YNNKEL (reference sequence). Combining a sample-barcoded 5' primer with a J-beta primer mix, a second PCR ran for roughly 7 to 11 cycles. TCRdb reprocessed the 5' RACE reads via MiXCR and lists one record per CDR3 protein. The top ten hold 13% of the sample, which has 980,000 or so distinct CDR3 sequences, about 44% seen once. The source of the sample is a study of blood T cells in healthy people across ages. Study-wide results and limits: PBMCs went unsorted, and a conclusive naive versus antigen-experienced comparison was therefore prevented.

The rearrangement uses TRBV3-1 and TRBJ1-4, with a tentative D call TRBD1 (5 bases). Specimen: blood. The TCR originated in a man between 25 and 39 years old in good health. This CDR3 reads CASSKGRGEKLFF. The CDR3 nucleotides are TGTGCCAGCAGCAAAGGGCGGGGGGAAAAACTGTTTTTT.